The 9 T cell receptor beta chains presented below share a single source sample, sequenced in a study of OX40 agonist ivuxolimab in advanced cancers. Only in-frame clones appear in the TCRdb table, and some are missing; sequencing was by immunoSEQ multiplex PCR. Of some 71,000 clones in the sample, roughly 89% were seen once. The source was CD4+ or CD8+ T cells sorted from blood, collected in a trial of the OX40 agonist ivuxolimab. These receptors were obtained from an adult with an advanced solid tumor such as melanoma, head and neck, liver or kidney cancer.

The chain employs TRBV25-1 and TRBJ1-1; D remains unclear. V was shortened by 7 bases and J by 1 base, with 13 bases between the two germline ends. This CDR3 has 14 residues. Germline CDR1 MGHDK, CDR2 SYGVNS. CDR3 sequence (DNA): TGTGCCAGCACAGCGCAGCTAAGGAACACTGAAGCTTTCTTT. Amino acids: CASTAQLRNTEAFF.

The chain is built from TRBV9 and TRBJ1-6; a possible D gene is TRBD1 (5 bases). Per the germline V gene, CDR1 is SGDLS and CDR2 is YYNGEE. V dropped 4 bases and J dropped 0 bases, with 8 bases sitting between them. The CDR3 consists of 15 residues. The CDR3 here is CASSRQSSYNSPLHF. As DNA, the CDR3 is TGTGCCAGCAGCAGACAGAGCTCCTATAATTCACCCCTCCACTTT.

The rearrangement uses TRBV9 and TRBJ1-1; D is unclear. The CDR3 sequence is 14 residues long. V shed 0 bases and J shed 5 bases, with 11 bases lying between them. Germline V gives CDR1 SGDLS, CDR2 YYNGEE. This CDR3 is CASSVGGLVTEAFF. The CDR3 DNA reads TGTGCCAGCAGCGTAGGTGGACTTGTTACTGAAGCTTTCTTT.

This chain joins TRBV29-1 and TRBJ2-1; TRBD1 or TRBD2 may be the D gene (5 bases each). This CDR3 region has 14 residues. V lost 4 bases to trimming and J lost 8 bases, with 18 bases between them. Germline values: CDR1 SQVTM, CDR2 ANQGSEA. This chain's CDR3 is CSVVGTWAGYEQFF. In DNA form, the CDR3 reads TGCAGCGTTGTTGGGACCTGGGCCGGGTATGAGCAGTTCTTC.

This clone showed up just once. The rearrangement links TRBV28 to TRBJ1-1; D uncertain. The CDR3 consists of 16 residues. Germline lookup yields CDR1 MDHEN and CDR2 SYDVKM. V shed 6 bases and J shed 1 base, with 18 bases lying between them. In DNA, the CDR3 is TGTGCCAGCAGCCCCGGGGATCCCCCGAGGAACACTGAAGCTTTCTTT. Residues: CASSPGDPPRNTEAFF. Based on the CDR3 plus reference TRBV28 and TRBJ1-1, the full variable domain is DVKVTQSSRYLVKRTGEKVFLECVQDMDHENMFWYRQDPGLGLRLIYFSYDVKMKEKGDIPEGYSVSREKKERFSLILESASTNQTSMYLCASSPGDPPRNTEAFFGQGTRLTVV.

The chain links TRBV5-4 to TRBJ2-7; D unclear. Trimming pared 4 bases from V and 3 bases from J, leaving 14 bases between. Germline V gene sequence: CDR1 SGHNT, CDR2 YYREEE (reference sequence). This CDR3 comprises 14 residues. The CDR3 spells CASSLGLQFYEQYF. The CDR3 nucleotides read TGTGCCAGCAGCCTCGGGTTACAGTTCTACGAGCAGTACTTC.

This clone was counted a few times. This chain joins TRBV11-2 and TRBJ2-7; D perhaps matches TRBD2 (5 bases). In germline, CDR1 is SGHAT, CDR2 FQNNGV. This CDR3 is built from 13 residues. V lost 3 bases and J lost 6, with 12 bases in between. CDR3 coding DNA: TGTGCCAGCAGCTTGGAGGCCCTGGGCGAGCAGTACTTC. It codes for CASSLEALGEQYF.

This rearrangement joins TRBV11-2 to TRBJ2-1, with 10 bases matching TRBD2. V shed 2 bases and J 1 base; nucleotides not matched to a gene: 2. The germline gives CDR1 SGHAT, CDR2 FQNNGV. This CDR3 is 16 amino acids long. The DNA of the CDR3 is TGTGCCAGCAGCTTACTAGCGGGGGTTTCCTACAATGAGCAGTTCTTC. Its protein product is CASSLLAGVSYNEQFF. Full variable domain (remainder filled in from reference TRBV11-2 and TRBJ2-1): EAGVAQSPRYKIIEKRQSVAFWCNPISGHATLYWYQQILGQGPKLLIQFQNNGVVDDSQLPKDRFSAERLKGVDSTLKIQPAKLEDSAVYLCASSLLAGVSYNEQFFGPGTRLTVL.

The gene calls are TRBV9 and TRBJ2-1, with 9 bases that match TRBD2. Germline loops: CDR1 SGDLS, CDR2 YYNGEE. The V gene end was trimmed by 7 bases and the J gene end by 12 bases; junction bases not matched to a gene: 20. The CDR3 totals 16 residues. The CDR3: CASRPGGAGGLNGQFF. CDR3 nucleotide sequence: TGTGCCAGCCGCCCGGGGGGAGCGGGGGGCCTTAACGGGCAGTTCTTC.